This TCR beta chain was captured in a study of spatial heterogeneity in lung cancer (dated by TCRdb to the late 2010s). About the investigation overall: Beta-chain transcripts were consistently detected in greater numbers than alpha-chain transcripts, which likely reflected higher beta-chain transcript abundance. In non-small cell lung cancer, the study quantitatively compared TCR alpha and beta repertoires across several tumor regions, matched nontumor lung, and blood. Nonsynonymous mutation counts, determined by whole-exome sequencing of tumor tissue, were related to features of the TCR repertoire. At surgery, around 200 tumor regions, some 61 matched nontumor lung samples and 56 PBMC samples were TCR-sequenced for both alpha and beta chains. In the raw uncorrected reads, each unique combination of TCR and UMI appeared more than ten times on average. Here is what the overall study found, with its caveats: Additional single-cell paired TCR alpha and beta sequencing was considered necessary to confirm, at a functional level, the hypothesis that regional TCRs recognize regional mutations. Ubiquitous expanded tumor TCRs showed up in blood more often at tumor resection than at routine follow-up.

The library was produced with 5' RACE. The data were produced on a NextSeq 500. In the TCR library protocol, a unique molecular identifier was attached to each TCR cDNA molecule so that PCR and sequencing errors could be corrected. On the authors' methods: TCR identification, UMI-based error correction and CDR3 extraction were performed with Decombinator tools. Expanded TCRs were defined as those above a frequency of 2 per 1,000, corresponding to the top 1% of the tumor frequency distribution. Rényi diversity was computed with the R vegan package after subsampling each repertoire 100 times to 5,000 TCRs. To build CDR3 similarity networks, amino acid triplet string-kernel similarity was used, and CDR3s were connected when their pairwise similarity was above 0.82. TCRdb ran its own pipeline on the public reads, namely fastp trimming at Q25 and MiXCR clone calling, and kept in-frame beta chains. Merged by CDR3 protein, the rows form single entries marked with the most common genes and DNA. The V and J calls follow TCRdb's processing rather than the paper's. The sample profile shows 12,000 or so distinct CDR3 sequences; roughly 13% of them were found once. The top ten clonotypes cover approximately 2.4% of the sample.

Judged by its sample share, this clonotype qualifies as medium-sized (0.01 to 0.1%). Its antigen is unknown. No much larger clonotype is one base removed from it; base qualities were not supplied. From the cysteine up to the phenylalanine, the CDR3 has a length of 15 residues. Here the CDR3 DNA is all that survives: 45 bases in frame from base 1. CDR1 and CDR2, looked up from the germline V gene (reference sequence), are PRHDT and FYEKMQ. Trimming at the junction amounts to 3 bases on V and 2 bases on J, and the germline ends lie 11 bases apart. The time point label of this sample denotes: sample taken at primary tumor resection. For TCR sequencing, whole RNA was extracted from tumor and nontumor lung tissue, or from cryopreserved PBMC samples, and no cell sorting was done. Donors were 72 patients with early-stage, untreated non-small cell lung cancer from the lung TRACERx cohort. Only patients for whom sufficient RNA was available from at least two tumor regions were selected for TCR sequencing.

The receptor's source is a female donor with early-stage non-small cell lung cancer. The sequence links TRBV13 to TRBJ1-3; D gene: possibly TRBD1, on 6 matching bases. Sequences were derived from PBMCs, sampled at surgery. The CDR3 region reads CASSFRGGTGNTIYF. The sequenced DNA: TGTGCCAGCAGCTTCAGAGGGGGTACTGGAAACACCATATATTTT.